The next 20 T cell receptor beta chains were all read from a single sample in a study of cytomegalovirus exposure and HLA in healthy donors. The PCR had 60 Vbeta and 13 Jbeta primers. Data came from immunoSEQ multiplex PCR; TCRdb stores just in-frame clones and leaves some out. The repertoire holds tens of thousands of clones, with about 78% as singletons. The sample comprised PBMCs. These receptors were taken from a woman in her 30s in good health and CMV-seronegative.

This clone was picked up one time. The rearrangement links TRBV2 to TRBJ2-5, with TRBD2 as a possible D gene (5 bases). Trimming shortened V by 7 bases and J by 2 bases, and 11 bases separated the two germline ends. The CDR3 contains 13 residues. Germline V lookup: CDR1 SNHLY, CDR2 FYNNEI. The CDR3 DNA follows: TGTGCCAGCATCACTAGGATGCAAGAGACCCAGTACTTC. Protein: CASITRMQETQYF.

A single count supports this clone. The chain carries TRBV5-1 and TRBJ2-2, with 9 bases identical to TRBD2. Germline V lookup: CDR1 SGHRS, CDR2 YFSETQ. The J segment lost 8 bases and the V segment lost 3 bases, leaving 2 bases of the junction unmatched. This CDR3 spans 13 amino acids. CDR3 coding DNA: TGCGCCAGCAGCTATAGCGGGAGTGGGGAGCTGTTTTTT. Its protein product is CASSYSGSGELFF.

The V and J genes are TRBV5-1 and TRBJ2-2, with TRBD2 matching 8 bases. There are 15 residues in the CDR3. V lost 7 bases, J lost 4 bases, and 9 bases stayed unmatched. Germline loops: CDR1 SGHRS, CDR2 YFSETQ. CDR3 amino acids: CASVDLAGGTGELFF. Written as DNA, the CDR3 is TGCGCCAGCGTCGACCTAGCGGGCGGCACCGGGGAGCTGTTTTTT. The variable domain in full, with the rest retrieved from reference TRBV5-1 and TRBJ2-2, is KAGVTQTPRYLIKTRGQQVTLSCSPISGHRSVSWYQQTPGQGLQFLFEYFSETQRNKGNFPGRFSGRQFSNSRSEMNVSTLELGDSALYLCASVDLAGGTGELFFGEGSRLTVL.

The V and J genes are TRBV2 and TRBJ2-7; tentative D call: TRBD2 (6 bases). The CDR3 totals 14 residues. Germline V lookup: CDR1 SNHLY, CDR2 FYNNEI. Deletions cut 9 bases from V and 12 bases from J, with 27 bases between. The CDR3 DNA reads as TGTGCCAGTTTGGTCACCAGCGGAGGGCTCGTGGGGTACTTC. It translates to CASLVTSGGLVGYF.

This clone occurred a few times. The chain employs TRBV4-1 and TRBJ1-4; D is undetermined. The CDR3 length is 13 residues. Trimming pared 0 bases from V and 8 bases from J, leaving 7 bases between. The V gene's germline CDR1 is MGHRA and CDR2 YSYEKL. DNA for the CDR3: TGCGCCAGCAGCCAAGATCGTGAGGAAAAACTGTTTTTT. Protein sequence: CASSQDREEKLFF.

This clone was detected once. This sequence joins TRBV5-1 and TRBJ2-3; 9 bases match TRBD2. The CDR3 sequence is 14 residues long. Germline-derived CDR1 and CDR2 are SGHRS and YFSETQ. With V trimmed by 4 bases and J by 6 bases, 6 bases remained unmatched. The CDR3 loop reads CASSPGTSRDTQYF. CDR3 nucleotides: TGCGCCAGCAGCCCGGGGACTAGCCGGGATACGCAGTATTTT.

The V call is TRBV5-4, the J call TRBJ2-7; 8 bases match TRBD1. The CDR3 covers 18 residues. Trimming at V came to 4 bases and at J to 4 bases, leaving 19 bases not matched to a gene. Germline V lookup: CDR1 SGHNT, CDR2 YYREEE (reference sequence). The CDR3 DNA reads TGTGCCAGCAGCACAGGACAGGGCTCAACACACCTCTCTTACGAGCAGTACTTC. It encodes CASSTGQGSTHLSYEQYF. The full variable domain, rest sourced from reference TRBV5-4 and TRBJ2-7, is ETGVTQSPTHLIKTRGQQVTLRCSSQSGHNTVSWYQQALGQGPQFIFQYYREEENGRGNFPPRFSGLQFPNYSSELNVNALELDDSALYLCASSTGQGSTHLSYEQYFGPGTRLTVT.

The chain couples TRBV7-8 to TRBJ2-2; maybe TRBD1 (5 bases). From germline, CDR1 is SGHVS and CDR2 FQNEAQ. Trimming left V 4 bases short and J 4 bases short, with 16 bases between. The CDR3 consists of 16 residues. CDR3 in amino acids: CASSSHRQSGTGELFF. The CDR3 region has the DNA TGTGCCAGCAGCTCCCATCGACAGTCGGGCACCGGGGAGCTGTTTTTT.

The gene calls are TRBV29-1 and TRBJ2-7; 7 bases match TRBD1. The V segment lost 6 bases and the J segment 4 bases; nucleotides outside the gene matches: 9. The CDR3 loop spans 13 amino acids. The germline gives CDR1 SQVTM, CDR2 ANQGSEA. The CDR3 reads CSVSGQAEYEQYF. The CDR3 coding sequence is TGCAGCGTGTCAGGACAGGCAGAATACGAGCAGTACTTC.

This clone was observed a few times. The chain couples TRBV15 to TRBJ1-3; D possibly corresponds to TRBD1 (5 bases). The germline gives CDR1 LNHNV, CDR2 YYDKDF (reference sequence). This CDR3 region has 17 residues. Trimming removed 0 bases at V and 0 bases at J, with 12 bases between. The CDR3 protein is CATSREPGQFSGNTIYF. CDR3 nucleotide sequence: TGTGCCACCAGCAGAGAACCCGGACAATTCTCTGGAAACACCATATATTTT. Filled out from reference TRBV15 and TRBJ1-3, the complete variable domain reads DAMVIQNPRYQVTQFGKPVTLSCSQTLNHNVMYWYQQKSSQAPKLLFHYYDKDFNNEADTPDNFQSRRPNTSFCFLDIRSPGLGDTAMYLCATSREPGQFSGNTIYFGEGSWLTVV.

The J gene is TRBJ2-7, the V gene TRBV7-9; TRBD2 agrees at 9 bases. Germline V CDR1 and CDR2: SEHNR, FQNEAQ (reference sequence). The J segment lost 6 bases and the V segment lost 6 bases, leaving 6 bases of the junction unmatched. CDR3 length: 13 residues. The DNA of the CDR3 is TGTGCCAGCAGAGGGCGGGGGGGCCCCGAGCAGTACTTC. Encoded protein: CASRGRGGPEQYF.

The chain uses TRBV4-2 and TRBJ2-2; D unclear. Trimming took 4 bases from V and 0 from J, leaving 12 bases between them. The germline gives CDR1 LGHNA, CDR2 YNFKEQ. This CDR3 is built from 16 residues. For the CDR3, the DNA is TGTGCCAGCAGCCTAAACATGTTAACGAACACCGGGGAGCTGTTTTTT. Translation gives CASSLNMLTNTGELFF.

V and J are TRBV6-5 and TRBJ2-7; TRBD2 matches at 9 bases. Trimming removed 7 bases from V and 4 bases from J; junction bases left unmatched: 11. CDR1 is MNHEY, CDR2 SVGAGI, per germline. The CDR3 sequence is 15 residues long. Here the CDR3 reads CASTNPTSGRYEQYF. The CDR3, as DNA: TGTGCCAGCACCAACCCGACTAGCGGAAGATACGAGCAGTACTTC.

V is TRBV6-5 and J is TRBJ2-7; 9 bases are shared with TRBD2. The germline V gene encodes CDR1 MNHEY and CDR2 SVGAGI. The CDR3 contains 16 residues. V was pared by 0 bases and J by 3 bases, with 6 bases of the junction left unmatched. CDR3 DNA sequence: TGTGCCAGCAGTTACTCGAAGCGGGGGGACTACTACGAGCAGTACTTC. The encoded protein is CASSYSKRGDYYEQYF.

The CDR3 DNA reads as TGTGCCAGCAGCCGCTACAACAGGGGTGGCTACACCTTC. This gives the protein CASSRYNRGGYTF. The chain uses TRBV4-2 and TRBJ1-2, with 7 bases that match TRBD1. The CDR3 is 13 amino acids. CDR1 is LGHNA, CDR2 YNFKEQ, per germline. The ends lost 4 bases at V and 7 bases at J; junction bases unmatched: 6.

CDR3: CASSSGGNTGELFF. DNA for the CDR3: TGTGCCAGCAGTTCCGGAGGGAACACCGGGGAGCTGTTTTTT. The rearrangement uses TRBV9 and TRBJ2-2; TRBD2 might be the D (5 bases). Germline lookup yields CDR1 SGDLS and CDR2 YYNGEE. This CDR3 comprises 14 residues. The V gene lost 5 bases and the J gene lost 1 base, with 9 bases spanning the gap.

This clone appeared a single time. J is TRBJ2-1 and V is TRBV2, with 9 bases lining up with TRBD1. This CDR3 has 12 residues. Germline V gene lookup returns CDR1 SNHLY and CDR2 FYNNEI. Germline trimming cut 4 bases from V and 14 bases from J; bases unmatched to any gene: 6. For the CDR3, the DNA is TGTGCCAGCAGTGGATGGGGACAGGGAAAGTTCTTC. This encodes CASSGWGQGKFF.

V and J are TRBV30 and TRBJ1-4, with TRBD1 matching over 9 bases. In germline, CDR1 is GTSNPN, CDR2 SVGIG (reference sequence). The V and J ends lost 3 bases and 7 bases, in that order; junction bases with no gene match: 6. This CDR3 has 14 amino acids. The CDR3 loop reads CAWSTGTGPEKLFF. Written as DNA, the CDR3 is TGTGCCTGGAGCACCGGGACAGGGCCTGAAAAACTGTTTTTT.

The chain is built from TRBV14 and TRBJ2-1; 7 bases are a match to TRBD2. The ends lost 1 base at V and 7 bases at J; junction bases unmatched: 13. The germline CDR1 and CDR2 sequences are SGHDN and FVKESK. The CDR3 sequence is 17 residues long. CDR3 bases: TGTGCCAGCAGCCAAGTTGTTAGGACTAGTCGTCGGAATGAGCAGTTCTTC. Encoded protein: CASSQVVRTSRRNEQFF. Combining the CDR3 with reference TRBV14 and TRBJ2-1 gives the whole variable domain EAGVTQFPSHSVIEKGQTVTLRCDPISGHDNLYWYRRVMGKEIKFLLHFVKESKQDESGMPNNRFLAERTGGTYSTLKVQPAELEDSGVYFCASSQVVRTSRRNEQFFGPGTRLTVL.

This clone was detected only a few times. This rearrangement joins TRBV5-1 to TRBJ2-7; D is unclear. The CDR3 runs to 12 residues. CDR1 and CDR2 (germline): SGHRS, YFSETQ. Trimming removed 2 bases from V and 5 bases from J, with 8 bases in between. The CDR3 DNA follows: TGCGCCAGCAGCTTAAGAGGCGACGAGCAGTACTTC. It encodes CASSLRGDEQYF.